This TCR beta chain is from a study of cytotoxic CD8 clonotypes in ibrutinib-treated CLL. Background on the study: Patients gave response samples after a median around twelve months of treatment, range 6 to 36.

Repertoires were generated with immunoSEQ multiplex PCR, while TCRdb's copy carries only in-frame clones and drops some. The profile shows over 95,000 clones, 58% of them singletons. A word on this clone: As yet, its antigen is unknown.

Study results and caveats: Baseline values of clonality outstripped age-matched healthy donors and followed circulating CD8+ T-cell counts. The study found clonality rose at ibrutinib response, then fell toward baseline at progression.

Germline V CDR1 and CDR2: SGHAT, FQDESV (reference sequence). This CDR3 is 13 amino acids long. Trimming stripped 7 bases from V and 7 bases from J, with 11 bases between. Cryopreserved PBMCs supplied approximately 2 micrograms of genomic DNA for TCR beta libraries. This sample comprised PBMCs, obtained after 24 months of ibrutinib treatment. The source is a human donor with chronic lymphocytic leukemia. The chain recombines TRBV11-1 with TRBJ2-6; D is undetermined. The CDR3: CASNPGPANVLTF. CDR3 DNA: TGTGCCAGCAACCCAGGCCCCGCCAACGTCCTGACTTTC.